This TCR beta chain came from a study of shared clonotypes between healthy human individuals. This CDR3 has 17 amino acids. Germline values: CDR1 MGHRA, CDR2 YSYEKL. V was cut by 2 bases and J by 2 bases, with 19 bases left in between. This table comes from immunoSEQ multiplex PCR, and its TCRdb copy is limited to in-frame clones, with some not included. Counted here are more than 600,000 clones, approximately 90% occurring once; the ten biggest clones make up 24%. The naive CD8 subset, CD45RO-negative cells positively selected for CCR7, excluded terminally differentiated effector memory CD45RA+ cells. Among the donors, all were Caucasian adults who lived in Nashville, Tennessee. This clone has only a few counts.

The receptor's source is a man under 40 in good health. The chain uses TRBV4-1 and TRBJ2-7; tentatively, D is TRBD1 or TRBD2 (7 bases each). Sequencing was performed on naive CD8+ T cells sorted from blood. CDR3: CASSQSFLQGRAYEQYF. The CDR3 DNA reads as TGCGCCAGCAGCCAAAGTTTTCTACAGGGGAGGGCCTACGAGCAGTACTTC.